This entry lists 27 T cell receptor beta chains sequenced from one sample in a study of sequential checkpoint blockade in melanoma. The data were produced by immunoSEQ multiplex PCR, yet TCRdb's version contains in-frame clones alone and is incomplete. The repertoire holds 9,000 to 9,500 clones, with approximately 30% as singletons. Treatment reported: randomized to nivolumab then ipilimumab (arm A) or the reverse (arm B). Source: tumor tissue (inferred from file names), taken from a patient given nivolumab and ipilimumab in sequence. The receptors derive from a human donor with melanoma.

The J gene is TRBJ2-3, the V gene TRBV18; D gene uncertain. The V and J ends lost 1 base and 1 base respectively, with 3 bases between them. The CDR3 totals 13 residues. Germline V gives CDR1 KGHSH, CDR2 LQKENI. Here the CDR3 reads CASSPRRTDTQYF. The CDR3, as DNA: TGTGCCAGCTCACCACGACGCACAGATACGCAGTATTTT.

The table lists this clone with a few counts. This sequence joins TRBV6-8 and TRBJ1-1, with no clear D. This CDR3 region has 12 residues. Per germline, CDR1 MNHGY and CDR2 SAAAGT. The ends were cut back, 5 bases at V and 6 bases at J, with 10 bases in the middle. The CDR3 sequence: CASSDNDPEAFF. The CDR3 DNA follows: TGTGCCAGCAGTGACAATGACCCTGAAGCTTTCTTT.

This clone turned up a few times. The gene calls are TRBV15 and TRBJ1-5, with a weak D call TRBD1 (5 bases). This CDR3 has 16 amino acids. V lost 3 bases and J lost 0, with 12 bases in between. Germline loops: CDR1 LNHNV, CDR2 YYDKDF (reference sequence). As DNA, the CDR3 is TGTGCCACCAGCAGTGGGGGGATGGCTAGCAATCAGCCCCAGCATTTT. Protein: CATSSGGMASNQPQHF.

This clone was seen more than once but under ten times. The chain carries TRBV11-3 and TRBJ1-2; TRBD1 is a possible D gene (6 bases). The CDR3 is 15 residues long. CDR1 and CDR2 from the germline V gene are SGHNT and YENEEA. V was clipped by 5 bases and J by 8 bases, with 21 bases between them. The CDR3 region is CASSLPGHFPRGYTF. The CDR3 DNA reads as TGTGCCAGCAGCCTGCCGGGACATTTCCCCCGGGGCTACACCTTC.

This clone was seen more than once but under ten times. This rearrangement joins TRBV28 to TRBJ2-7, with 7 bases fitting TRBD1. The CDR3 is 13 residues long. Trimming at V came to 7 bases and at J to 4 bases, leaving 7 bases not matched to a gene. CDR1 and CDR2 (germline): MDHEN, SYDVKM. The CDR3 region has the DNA TGTGCCAGCAATCCGGGACAGAGTTACGAGCAGTACTTC. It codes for CASNPGQSYEQYF.

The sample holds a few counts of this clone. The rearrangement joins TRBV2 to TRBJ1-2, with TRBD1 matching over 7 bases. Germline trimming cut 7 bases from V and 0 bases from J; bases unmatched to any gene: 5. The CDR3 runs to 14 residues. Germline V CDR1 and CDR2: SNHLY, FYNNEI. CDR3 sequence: CASTRTGANYGYTF. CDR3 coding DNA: TGTGCCAGCACCAGGACAGGAGCTAACTATGGCTACACCTTC.

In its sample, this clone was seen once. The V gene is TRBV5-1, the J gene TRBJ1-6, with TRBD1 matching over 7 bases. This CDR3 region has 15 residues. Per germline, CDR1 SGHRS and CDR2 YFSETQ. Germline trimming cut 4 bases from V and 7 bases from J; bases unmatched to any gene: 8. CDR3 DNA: TGCGCCAGCAGCCTCGGGACAGCTGGCAATTCACCCCTCCACTTT. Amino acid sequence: CASSLGTAGNSPLHF.

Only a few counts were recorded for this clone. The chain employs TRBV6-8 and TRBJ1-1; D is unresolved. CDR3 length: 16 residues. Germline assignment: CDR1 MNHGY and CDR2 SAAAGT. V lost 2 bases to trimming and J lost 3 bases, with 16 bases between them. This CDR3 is CASSYRTDGGYTEAFF. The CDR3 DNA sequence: TGTGCCAGCAGTTACCGGACGGATGGTGGGTACACTGAAGCTTTCTTT.

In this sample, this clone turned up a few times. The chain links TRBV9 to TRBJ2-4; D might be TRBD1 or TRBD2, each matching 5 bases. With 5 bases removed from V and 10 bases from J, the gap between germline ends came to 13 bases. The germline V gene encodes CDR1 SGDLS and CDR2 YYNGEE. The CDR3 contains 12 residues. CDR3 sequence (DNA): TGTGCCAGCAGGTCTGGGACCACTATTCAGTACTTC. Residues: CASRSGTTIQYF.

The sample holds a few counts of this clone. The CDR3 loop is CASSPHRVGNYGYTF. DNA for the CDR3: TGTGCCAGCAGCCCTCACAGGGTGGGTAACTATGGCTACACCTTC. The chain joins TRBV9 to TRBJ1-2, with a weak D call TRBD1 (6 bases). Trimming took 4 bases from V and 1 from J, leaving 14 bases between them. Germline V gene sequence: CDR1 SGDLS, CDR2 YYNGEE. The CDR3 covers 15 residues.

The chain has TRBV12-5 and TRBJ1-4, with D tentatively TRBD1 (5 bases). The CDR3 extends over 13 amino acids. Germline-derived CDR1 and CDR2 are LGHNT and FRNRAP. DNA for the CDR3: TGTGCCAGCGGGCGATGGGGGGATGGAAAACTGTTTTTT. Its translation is CASGRWGDGKLFF.

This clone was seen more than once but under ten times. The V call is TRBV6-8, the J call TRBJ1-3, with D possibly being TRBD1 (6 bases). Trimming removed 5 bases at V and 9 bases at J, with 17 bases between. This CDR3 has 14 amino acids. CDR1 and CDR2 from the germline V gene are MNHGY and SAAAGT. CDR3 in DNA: TGTGCCAGCAGTCCCGGCTACACAGGGACCACCATATATTTT. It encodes CASSPGYTGTTIYF.

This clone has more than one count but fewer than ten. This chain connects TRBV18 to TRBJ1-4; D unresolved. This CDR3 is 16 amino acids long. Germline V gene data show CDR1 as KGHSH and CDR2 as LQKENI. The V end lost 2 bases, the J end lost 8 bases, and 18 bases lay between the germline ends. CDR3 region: CASSPTSPRIHEKLFF. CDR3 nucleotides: TGTGCCAGCTCACCAACCAGCCCTAGAATTCACGAAAAACTGTTTTTT.

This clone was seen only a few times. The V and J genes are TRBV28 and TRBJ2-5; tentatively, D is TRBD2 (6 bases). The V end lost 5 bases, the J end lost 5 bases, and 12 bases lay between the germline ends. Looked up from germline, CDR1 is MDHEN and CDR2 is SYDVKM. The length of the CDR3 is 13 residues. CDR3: CASSLAGMETQYF. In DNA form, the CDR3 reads TGTGCCAGCAGTCTGGCGGGGATGGAGACCCAGTACTTC.

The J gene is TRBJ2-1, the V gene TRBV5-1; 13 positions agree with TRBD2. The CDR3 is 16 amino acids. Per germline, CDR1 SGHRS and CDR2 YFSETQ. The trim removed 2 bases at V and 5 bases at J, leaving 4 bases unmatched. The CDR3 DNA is TGCGCCAGCAGCTTAACAGGACTAGCGGGGGACAATGAGCAGTTCTTC. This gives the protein CASSLTGLAGDNEQFF.

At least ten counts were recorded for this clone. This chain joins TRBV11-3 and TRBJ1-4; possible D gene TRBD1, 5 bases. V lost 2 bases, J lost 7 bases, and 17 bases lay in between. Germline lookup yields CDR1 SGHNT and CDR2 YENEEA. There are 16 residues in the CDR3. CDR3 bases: TGTGCCAGCAGCTTAAATGTGGGGCAGGGTAGTGAAAAACTGTTTTTT. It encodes CASSLNVGQGSEKLFF.

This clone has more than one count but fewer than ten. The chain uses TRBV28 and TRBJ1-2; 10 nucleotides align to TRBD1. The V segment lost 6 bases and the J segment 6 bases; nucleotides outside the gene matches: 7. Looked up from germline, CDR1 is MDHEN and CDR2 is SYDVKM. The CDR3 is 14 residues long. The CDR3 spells CASRPYDRGHGYTF. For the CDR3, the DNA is TGTGCCAGCAGACCATACGACAGGGGGCATGGCTACACCTTC.

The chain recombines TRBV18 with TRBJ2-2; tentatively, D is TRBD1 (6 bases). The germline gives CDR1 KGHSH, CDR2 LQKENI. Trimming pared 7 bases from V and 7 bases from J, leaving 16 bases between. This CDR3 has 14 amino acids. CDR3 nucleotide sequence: TGTGCCAGCTTCAGGGGCCACGGCGACGGGGAGCTGTTTTTT. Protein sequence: CASFRGHGDGELFF. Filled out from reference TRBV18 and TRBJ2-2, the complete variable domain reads NAGVMQNPRHLVRRRGQEARLRCSPMKGHSHVYWYRQLPEEGLKFMVYLQKENIIDESGMPKERFSAEFPKEGPSILRIQQVVRGDSAAYFCASFRGHGDGELFFGEGSRLTVL.

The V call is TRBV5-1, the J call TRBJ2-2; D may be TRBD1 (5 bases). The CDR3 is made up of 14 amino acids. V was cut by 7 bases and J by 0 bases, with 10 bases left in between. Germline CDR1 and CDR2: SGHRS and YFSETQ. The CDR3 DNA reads TGCGCCAGCTCGACAGAACCGAACACCGGGGAGCTGTTTTTT. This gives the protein CASSTEPNTGELFF.

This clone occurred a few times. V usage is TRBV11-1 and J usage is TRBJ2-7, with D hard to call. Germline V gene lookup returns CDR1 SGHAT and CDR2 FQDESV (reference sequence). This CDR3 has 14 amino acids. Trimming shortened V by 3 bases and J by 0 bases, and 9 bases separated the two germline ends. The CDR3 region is CASSLSSSSYEQYF. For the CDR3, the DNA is TGTGCCAGCAGCTTGAGTTCCAGCTCCTACGAGCAGTACTTC.

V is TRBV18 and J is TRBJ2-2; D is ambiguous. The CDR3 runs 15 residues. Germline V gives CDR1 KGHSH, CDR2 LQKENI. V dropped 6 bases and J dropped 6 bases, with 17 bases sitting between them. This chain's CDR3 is CASSPTRAMAGELFF. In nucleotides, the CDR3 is TGTGCCAGCTCCCCCACAAGGGCGATGGCCGGGGAGCTGTTTTTT.

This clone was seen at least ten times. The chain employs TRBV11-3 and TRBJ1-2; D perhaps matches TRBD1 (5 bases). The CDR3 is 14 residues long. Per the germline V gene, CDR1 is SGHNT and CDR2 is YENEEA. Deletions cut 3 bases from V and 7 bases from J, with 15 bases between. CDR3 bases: TGTGCCAGCAGCTTGGCGGGGCAGGGCAGTGGCTACACCTTC. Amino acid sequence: CASSLAGQGSGYTF.

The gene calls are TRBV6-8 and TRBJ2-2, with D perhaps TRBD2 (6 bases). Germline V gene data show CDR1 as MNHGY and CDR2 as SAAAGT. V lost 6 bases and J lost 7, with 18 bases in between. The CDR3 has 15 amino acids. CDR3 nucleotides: TGTGCCAGCAGCCGGCCGAGGAGGGATGGCGGGGAGCTGTTTTTT. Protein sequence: CASSRPRRDGGELFF.

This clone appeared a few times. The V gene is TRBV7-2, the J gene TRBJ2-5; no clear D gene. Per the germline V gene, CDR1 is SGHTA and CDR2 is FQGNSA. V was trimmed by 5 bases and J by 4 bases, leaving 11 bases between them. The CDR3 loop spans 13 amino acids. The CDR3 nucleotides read TGTGCCAGCAGCCAACACCTGGGAGAGACCCAGTACTTC. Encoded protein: CASSQHLGETQYF.

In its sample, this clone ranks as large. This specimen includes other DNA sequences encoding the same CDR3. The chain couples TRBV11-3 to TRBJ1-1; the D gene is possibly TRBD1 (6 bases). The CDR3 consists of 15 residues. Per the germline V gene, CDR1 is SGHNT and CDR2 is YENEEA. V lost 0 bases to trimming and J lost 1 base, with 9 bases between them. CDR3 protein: CASSLDLTGNTEAFF. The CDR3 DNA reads TGTGCCAGCAGCTTAGATCTGACAGGGAACACTGAAGCTTTCTTT.

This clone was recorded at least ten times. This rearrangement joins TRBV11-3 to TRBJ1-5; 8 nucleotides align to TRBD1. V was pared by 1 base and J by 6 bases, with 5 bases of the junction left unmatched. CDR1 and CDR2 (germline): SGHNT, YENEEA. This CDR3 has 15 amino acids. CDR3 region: CASSLVSGGGQPQHF. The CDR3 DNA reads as TGTGCCAGCAGCTTAGTGTCAGGGGGCGGTCAGCCCCAGCATTTT.

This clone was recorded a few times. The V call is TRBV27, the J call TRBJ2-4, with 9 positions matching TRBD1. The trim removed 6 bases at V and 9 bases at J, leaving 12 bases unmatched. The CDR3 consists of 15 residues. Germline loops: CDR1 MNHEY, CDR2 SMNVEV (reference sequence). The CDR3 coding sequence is TGTGCCAGCAGCGAAAAAGGGACAGGGTGGTCCATTCAGTACTTC. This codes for CASSEKGTGWSIQYF.